This T cell receptor beta chain derives from a study of metastatic and nonmetastatic thyroid tumors. Study-wide results and limits: Benign nodules reportedly had significantly lower TCR beta diversity than malignant thyroid tumors in blood and tumor.

Per the original data handling: A classifier of distant metastasis in papillary thyroid cancer was built from CDR3 differences (across clinicopathological groups). TCRdb re-called clones via MiXCR from the PCR reads. V and J calls and clone size were set by TCRdb, not the authors. The sample includes 25,000 to 35,000 clones, roughly 30% seen only once; the top ten take approximately 30%. Trimming stripped 3 bases from V and 6 bases from J, with 18 bases between. CDR1 is WNHNN and CDR2 is SYGVQD in the germline V gene (reference sequence). CDR3 size: 15 residues. Nobody among the patients had been given any treatment before thyroid surgery. Within the sample, this clone is medium-sized. Its target is unknown.

V and J are TRBV10-1 and TRBJ2-7, with TRBD2 as a possible D gene (5 bases). The source material was blood. The origin of this receptor is a female donor with papillary thyroid cancer or a benign thyroid nodule (not recorded which). Some clones in this sample may be carry-over from other donors' samples. CDR3 DNA sequence: TGCGCCAGCAGTGAATTAGCGACGTCCTCGGGCGAGCAGTACTTC. Translating gives CASSELATSSGEQYF.